The T cell receptor beta chain described here comes from a study of radiotherapy plus CTLA-4 blockade in lung cancer. The CDR3 covers 13 residues. CDR1 and CDR2 (germline): SGHTA, FQGNSA. Trimming removed 5 bases at V and 5 bases at J, with 12 bases between. The data were produced by immunoSEQ multiplex PCR, yet TCRdb's version contains in-frame clones alone and is incomplete. The data contain about 120,000 clones, roughly 77% of them singletons. Here the sequenced sample was peripheral blood, taken from a patient treated with radiotherapy plus ipilimumab. This chain joins TRBV7-2 and TRBJ1-2; the D gene is possibly TRBD1 (6 bases). This TCR was sampled from a human donor with non-small cell lung cancer that progressed on radiotherapy plus ipilimumab. Some clones in this sample may be carry-over from other donors' samples. The CDR3, as DNA: TGTGCCAGCAGCACCCAGACAGGTTATGGCTACACCTTC. This gives the protein CASSTQTGYGYTF.